Shown below are 18 T cell receptor beta chains from a single sample sequenced in a study of early T cells in non-severe SARS-CoV-2 infection (dated by TCRdb to about 2021). The method was 5' RACE. Sequenced using a NextSeq 500. TCRdb reworked the public reads: Q25 trimming with fastp, MiXCR clone assembly, productive beta chains retained. CDR3 protein sequences are deduplicated, and each keeps its most common genes and DNA. Here the sample has tens of thousands of distinct CDR3 sequences; 4.9% occur a single time. Roughly 5% of the sample rests with the top ten. The sequencing input was whole blood. The receptors come from an adult who was a healthcare worker with PCR-confirmed SARS-CoV-2 infection or an uninfected control (not recorded which).

This chain connects TRBV10-2 to TRBJ1-5; 10 positions match TRBD1. The CDR3 contains 15 residues. The germline V gene has CDR1 WSHSY and CDR2 SAAADI. The V segment lost 6 bases and the J segment 3 bases; nucleotides outside the gene matches: 5. The CDR3 loop reads CASRETGGLNQPQHF. DNA of the CDR3: TGCGCCAGCAGAGAGACAGGGGGCCTCAATCAGCCCCAGCATTTT.

This clonotype was counted at least ten times. The chain couples TRBV2 to TRBJ1-6; D gene uncertain. V dropped 4 bases and J dropped 0 bases, with 4 bases sitting between them. The CDR3 totals 14 residues. CDR1 and CDR2 (germline): SNHLY, FYNNEI. The CDR3 DNA reads as TGTGCCAGCAGTGTCAGCTCCTATAATTCACCCCTCCACTTT. Protein product: CASSVSSYNSPLHF.

This clonotype occurred many times. V usage is TRBV5-5 and J usage is TRBJ2-1; the match to TRBD2 covers 8 bases. Germline CDR1 reads SGHKS; CDR2 reads YYEKEE (reference sequence). This CDR3 is 13 amino acids long. After removal of 7 bases from V and 7 bases from J, the junction contained 7 bases not matched to a gene. The DNA of the CDR3 is TGTGCCAGCCGGCGGGGGGAATGGAATGAGCAGTTCTTC. Its translation: CASRRGEWNEQFF.

The table lists this clonotype with a few counts. The chain recombines TRBV30 with TRBJ2-7, with TRBD1 identical over 10 bases. Trimming removed 6 bases from V and 1 base from J; junction bases left unmatched: 3. The V gene's germline CDR1 is GTSNPN and CDR2 SVGIG (reference sequence). The CDR3 runs to 13 residues. CDR3 in DNA: TGTGCCTGCAAGGGACAGGGGTCCTACGAGCAGTACTTC. Translated, it gives CACKGQGSYEQYF.

In its sample, this clonotype was seen many times. The V and J genes are TRBV6-1 and TRBJ2-2; tentatively, D is TRBD1 or TRBD2 (5 bases each). Looked up from germline, CDR1 is MNHNS and CDR2 is SASEGT. Trimming cost V 4 bases and J 3 bases, with 9 bases left between them. CDR3 size: 14 residues. CDR3 sequence: CASSGGTYTGELFF. CDR3 DNA sequence: TGTGCCAGCAGTGGTGGGACCTACACCGGGGAGCTGTTTTTT.

This clonotype was counted many times. The chain is built from TRBV5-1 and TRBJ2-3, with 8 positions matching TRBD2. The germline V gene has CDR1 SGHRS and CDR2 YFSETQ. J lost 2 bases, V lost 2 bases, and 4 bases had no gene match. The CDR3 sequence is 15 residues long. This CDR3 reads CASSFYSGNTDTQYF. The CDR3 nucleotides are TGCGCCAGCAGCTTTTATAGCGGGAACACAGATACGCAGTATTTT.

This clonotype was counted many times. The chain combines TRBV7-2 with TRBJ2-3, with D possibly TRBD2 on 5 matching bases. The germline V and J ends were trimmed by 3 bases and 4 bases, with 11 bases remaining between them. CDR3 length equals 14 residues. CDR1 and CDR2 from the germline V gene are SGHTA and FQGNSA. CDR3 nucleotide sequence: TGTGCCAGCAGCTTTACTAGTTACCCAGATACGCAGTATTTT. Amino acids: CASSFTSYPDTQYF.

This clonotype was seen a handful of times. The V and J genes are TRBV7-2 and TRBJ1-6; D call uncertain. V shed 5 bases and J shed 10 bases, with 18 bases lying between them. Germline V CDR1 and CDR2: SGHTA, FQGNSA. The CDR3 consists of 15 residues. The DNA for the CDR3 is TGTGCCAGCAGCACGGATTTTTCAGTCTGGTCACCCCTCCACTTT. This translates into CASSTDFSVWSPLHF. The full variable domain, in which reference TRBV7-2 and TRBJ1-6 provide the parts outside the CDR3, is GAGVSQSPSNKVTEKGKDVELRCDPISGHTALYWYRQSLGQGLEFLIYFQGNSAPDKSGLPSDRFSAERTGGSVSTLTIQRTQQEDSAVYLCASSTDFSVWSPLHFGNGTRLTVT.

This clonotype came up many times. V and J are TRBV20-1 and TRBJ2-1; 7 bases are a match to TRBD1. This CDR3 is 14 amino acids long. Unmatched junction bases numbered 7, after V lost 5 bases and J lost 3 bases. Germline V gives CDR1 DFQATT, CDR2 SNEGSKA (reference sequence). In nucleotides, the CDR3 is TGCAGTGCTCCGACAGGGCTATACTACAATGAGCAGTTCTTC. Encoded protein: CSAPTGLYYNEQFF.

This clonotype was detected a few times. The rearrangement links TRBV6-6 to TRBJ2-2; 10 nucleotides agree with TRBD1. Germline V gives CDR1 MNHNY, CDR2 SVGAGI (reference sequence). J lost 1 base, V lost 4 bases, and 18 bases had no gene match. This CDR3 contains 21 residues. In nucleotides, the CDR3 is TGTGCCAGCAGTTCCTCTCACTTCGGGACAGGGGTTACTTGGAACACCGGGGAGCTGTTTTTT. Its translation is CASSSSHFGTGVTWNTGELFF.

The CDR3 DNA sequence: TGTGCCAGCATGCCGGTTACAGGGCCTGGCTTTGGGGAGCAGTTCTTC. Protein sequence: CASMPVTGPGFGEQFF. This rearrangement joins TRBV2 to TRBJ2-1; maybe TRBD1 (6 bases). V lost 7 bases and J 10 bases, leaving 26 bases between the germline ends. In germline, CDR1 is SNHLY, CDR2 FYNNEI. The CDR3 loop spans 16 amino acids.

The sample holds a few counts of this clonotype. V gene TRBV14 combines with J gene TRBJ1-6; no clear D. CDR1 and CDR2 (germline): SGHDN, FVKESK. This CDR3 spans 17 amino acids. Trimming took 2 bases from V and 0 from J, leaving 11 bases between them. The CDR3 loop reads CASSQLNRNSYNSPLHF. CDR3 DNA: TGTGCCAGCAGCCAATTGAACCGAAACTCCTATAATTCACCCCTCCACTTT.

The sample holds many counts of this clonotype. This chain connects TRBV13 to TRBJ2-7, with 7 bases matching TRBD2. CDR3 length: 15 residues. The germline V gene encodes CDR1 PRHDT and CDR2 FYEKMQ (reference sequence). V was clipped by 5 bases and J by 1 base; unmatched bases: 8. CDR3 sequence reads: CASSERDRASYEQYF. Written as DNA, the CDR3 is TGTGCCAGCAGCGAGCGGGATAGGGCTTCCTACGAGCAGTACTTC. Filled out from reference TRBV13 and TRBJ2-7, the complete variable domain reads AAGVIQSPRHLIKEKRETATLKCYPIPRHDTVYWYQQGPGQDPQFLISFYEKMQSDKGSIPDRFSAQQFSDYHSELNMSSLELGDSALYFCASSERDRASYEQYFGPGTRLTVT.

The table lists this clonotype with a few counts. DNA of the CDR3: TGTGCCATCAGTGAAGGAGCAGTGTACAATGAGCAGTTCTTC. It is translated as CAISEGAVYNEQFF. The chain employs TRBV10-3 and TRBJ2-1; D unresolved. The germline gives CDR1 ENHRY, CDR2 SYGVKD. CDR3 length: 14 amino acids. Trimming left V 3 bases short and J 4 bases short, with 10 bases between.

The sample holds many counts of this clonotype. The genes are TRBV21-1 and TRBJ1-6. TRBV21-1 is a recognized pseudogene. The CDR3 totals 13 residues. The CDR3 DNA reads as TGTGCCAGCAGCAAAAGGAGTATGCACCTAGTCCACTTT. Amino acid sequence: CASSKRSMHLVHF.

This chain joins TRBV7-8 and TRBJ2-1, with 9 positions matching TRBD2. V dropped 6 bases and J dropped 7; count of bases not matched to a gene: 13. The V gene's germline CDR1 is SGHVS and CDR2 FQNEAQ. This CDR3 is 16 amino acids long. CDR3 sequence reads: CASRNRAGGPWNEQFF. In nucleotides, the CDR3 is TGTGCCAGCAGGAATCGGGCGGGGGGGCCTTGGAATGAGCAGTTCTTC. The entire variable domain, with the rest obtained from reference TRBV7-8 and TRBJ2-1, is as follows: GAGVSQSPRYKVAKRGQDVALRCDPISGHVSLFWYQQALGQGPEFLTYFQNEAQLDKSGLPSDRFFAERPEGSVSTLKIQRTQQEDSAVYLCASRNRAGGPWNEQFFGPGTRLTVL.

There are many counts of this clonotype. The genes are TRBV3-1 and TRBJ2-1; 10 bases are a match to TRBD2. The germline CDR1 and CDR2 sequences are LGHDT and YNNKEL (reference sequence). The V segment lost 0 bases and the J segment 0 bases; nucleotides outside the gene matches: 8. The CDR3 covers 19 residues. CDR3 in DNA: TGTGCCAGCAGCCAAGAAATCCAGCGGGGGGGCTCCTCCTACAATGAGCAGTTCTTC. It translates to CASSQEIQRGGSSYNEQFF.

This clonotype has more than one count but fewer than ten. J is TRBJ1-1 and V is TRBV18; D might be TRBD1 (5 bases). Germline CDR1 and CDR2: KGHSH and LQKENI. Trimming left V 6 bases short and J 3 bases short, with 14 bases between. The CDR3 totals 14 residues. The CDR3: CASSDRQFDTEAFF. DNA of the CDR3: TGTGCCAGCTCGGATAGACAGTTTGACACTGAAGCTTTCTTT.